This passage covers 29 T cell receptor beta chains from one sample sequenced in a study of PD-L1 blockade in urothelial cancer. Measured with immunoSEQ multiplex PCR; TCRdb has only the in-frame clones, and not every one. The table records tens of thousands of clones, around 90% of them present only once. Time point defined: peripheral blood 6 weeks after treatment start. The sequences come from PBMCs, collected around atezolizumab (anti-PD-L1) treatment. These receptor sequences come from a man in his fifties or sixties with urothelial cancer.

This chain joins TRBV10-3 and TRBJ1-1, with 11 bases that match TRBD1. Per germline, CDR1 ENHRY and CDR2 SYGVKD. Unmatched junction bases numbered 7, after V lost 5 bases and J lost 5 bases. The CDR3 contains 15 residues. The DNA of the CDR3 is TGTGCCATCAGTTTAACCGGGACAGGGGGAACTGAAGCTTTCTTT. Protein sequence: CAISLTGTGGTEAFF.

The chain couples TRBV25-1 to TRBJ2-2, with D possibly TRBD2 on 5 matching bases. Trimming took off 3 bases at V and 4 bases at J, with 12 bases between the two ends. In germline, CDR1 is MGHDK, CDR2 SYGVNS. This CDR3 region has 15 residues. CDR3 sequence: CASSEAGIGTGELFF. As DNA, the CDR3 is TGTGCCAGCAGTGAGGCCGGGATTGGCACCGGGGAGCTGTTTTTT. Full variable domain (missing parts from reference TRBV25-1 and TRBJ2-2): EADIYQTPRYLVIGTGKKITLECSQTMGHDKMYWYQQDPGMELHLIHYSYGVNSTEKGDLSSESTVSRIRTEHFPLTLESARPSHTSQYLCASSEAGIGTGELFFGEGSRLTVL.

CDR3 DNA: TGTGCCAGTAGTATAGTAACCGGAGAGACCCAGTACTTC. Residues: CASSIVTGETQYF. V is TRBV19 and J is TRBJ2-5; D is unresolved. This CDR3 is 13 amino acids long. CDR1 and CDR2 from the germline V gene are LNHDA and SQIVND (reference sequence). The V end was cut by 1 base, the J end by 4 bases, with 7 bases between.

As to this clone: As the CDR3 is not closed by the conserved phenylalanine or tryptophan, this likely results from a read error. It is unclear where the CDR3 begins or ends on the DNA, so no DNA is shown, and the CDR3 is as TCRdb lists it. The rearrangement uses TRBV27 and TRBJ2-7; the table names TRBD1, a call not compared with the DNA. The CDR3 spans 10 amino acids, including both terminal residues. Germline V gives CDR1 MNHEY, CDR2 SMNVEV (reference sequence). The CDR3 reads CASMGDRGLL.

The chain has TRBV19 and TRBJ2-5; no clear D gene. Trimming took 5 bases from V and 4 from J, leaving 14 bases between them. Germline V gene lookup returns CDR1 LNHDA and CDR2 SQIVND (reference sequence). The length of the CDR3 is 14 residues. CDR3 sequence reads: CASSPPRLGETQYF. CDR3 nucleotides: TGTGCCAGTAGTCCCCCTAGGTTGGGAGAGACCCAGTACTTC. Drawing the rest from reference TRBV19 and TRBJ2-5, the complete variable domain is DGGITQSPKYLFRKEGQNVTLSCEQNLNHDAMYWYRQDPGQGLRLIYYSQIVNDFQKGDIAEGYSVSREKKESFPLTVTSAQKNPTAFYLCASSPPRLGETQYFGPGTRLLVL.

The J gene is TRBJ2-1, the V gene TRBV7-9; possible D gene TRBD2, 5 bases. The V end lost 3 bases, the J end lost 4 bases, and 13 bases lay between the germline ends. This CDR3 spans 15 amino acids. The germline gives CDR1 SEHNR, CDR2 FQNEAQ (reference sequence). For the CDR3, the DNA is TGTGCCAGCAGCTTCGGAGCGGAGCCATACAATGAGCAGTTCTTC. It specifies CASSFGAEPYNEQFF. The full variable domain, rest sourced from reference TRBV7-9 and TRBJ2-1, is DTGVSQNPRHKITKRGQNVTFRCDPISEHNRLYWYRQTLGQGPEFLTYFQNEAQLEKSRLLSDRFSAERPKGSFSTLEIQRTEQGDSAMYLCASSFGAEPYNEQFFGPGTRLTVL.

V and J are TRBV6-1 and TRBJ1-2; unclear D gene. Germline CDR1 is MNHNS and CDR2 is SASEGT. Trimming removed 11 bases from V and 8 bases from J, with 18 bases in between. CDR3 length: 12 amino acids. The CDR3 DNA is TGTGCCGCGCGTGATACCAACCCGGGCTACACCTTC. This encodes CAARDTNPGYTF.

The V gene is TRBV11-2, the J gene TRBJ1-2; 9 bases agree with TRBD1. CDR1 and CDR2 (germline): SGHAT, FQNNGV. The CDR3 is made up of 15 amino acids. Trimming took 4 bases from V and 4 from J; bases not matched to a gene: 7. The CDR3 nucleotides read TGTGCCAGCAGCTCCGGGACAGGGAAAGTCTATGGCTACACCTTC. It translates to CASSSGTGKVYGYTF.

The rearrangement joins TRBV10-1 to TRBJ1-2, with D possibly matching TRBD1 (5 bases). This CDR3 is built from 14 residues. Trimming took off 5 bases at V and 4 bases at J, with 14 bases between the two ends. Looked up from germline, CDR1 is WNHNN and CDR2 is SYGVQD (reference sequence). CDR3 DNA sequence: TGCGCCAGCAGTCCGGACAATTCCCCCTATGGCTACACCTTC. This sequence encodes CASSPDNSPYGYTF.

CDR3 residues: CASTTEGAGYNEQFF. DNA of the CDR3: TGTGCCAGCACAACAGAGGGGGCAGGTTACAATGAGCAGTTCTTC. V gene TRBV7-2 combines with J gene TRBJ2-1; 7 nucleotides align to TRBD1. After removal of 7 bases from V and 4 bases from J, the junction contained 10 bases not matched to a gene. Germline CDR1 reads SGHTA; CDR2 reads FQGNSA. The CDR3 contains 15 residues.

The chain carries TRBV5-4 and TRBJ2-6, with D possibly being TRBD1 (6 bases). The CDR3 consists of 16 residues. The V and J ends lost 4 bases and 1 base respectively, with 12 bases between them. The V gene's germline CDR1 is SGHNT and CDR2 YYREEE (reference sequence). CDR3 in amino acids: CASSKDSPSGANVLTF. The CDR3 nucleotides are TGTGCCAGCAGCAAGGACAGCCCTTCTGGGGCCAACGTCCTGACTTTC.

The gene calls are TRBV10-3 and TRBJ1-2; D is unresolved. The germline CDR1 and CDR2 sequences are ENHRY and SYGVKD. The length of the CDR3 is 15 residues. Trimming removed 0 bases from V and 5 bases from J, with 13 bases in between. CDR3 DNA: TGTGCCATCAGTGAGTCCCCCGCAGGTTCTTATGGCTACACCTTC. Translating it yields CAISESPAGSYGYTF.

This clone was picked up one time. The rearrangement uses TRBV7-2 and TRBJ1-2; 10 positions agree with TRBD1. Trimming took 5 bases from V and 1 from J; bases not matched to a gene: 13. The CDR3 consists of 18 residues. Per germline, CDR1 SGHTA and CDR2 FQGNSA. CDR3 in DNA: TGTGCCAGCAGCCCCAGCCGGGACAGGGGATACAATAACTATGGCTACACCTTC. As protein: CASSPSRDRGYNNYGYTF.

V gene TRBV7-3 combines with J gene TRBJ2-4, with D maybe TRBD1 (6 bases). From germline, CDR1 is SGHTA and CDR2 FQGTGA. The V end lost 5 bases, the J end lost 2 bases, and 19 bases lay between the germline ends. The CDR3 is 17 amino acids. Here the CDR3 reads CASSPLGQGRTKNIQYF. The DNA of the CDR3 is TGTGCCAGCAGCCCTTTGGGCCAGGGGAGAACCAAAAACATTCAGTACTTC.

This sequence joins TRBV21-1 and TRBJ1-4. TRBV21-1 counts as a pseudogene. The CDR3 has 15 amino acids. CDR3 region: CASSKVTATNEKLFF. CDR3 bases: TGTGCCAGCAGCAAAGTAACTGCAACTAATGAAAAACTGTTTTTT.

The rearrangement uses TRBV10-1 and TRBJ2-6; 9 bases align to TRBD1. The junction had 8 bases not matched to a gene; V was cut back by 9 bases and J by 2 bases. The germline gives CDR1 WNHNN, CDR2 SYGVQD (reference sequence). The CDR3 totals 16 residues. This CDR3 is CASGTGLYPGANVLTF. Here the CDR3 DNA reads TGCGCCAGTGGGACAGGGTTATATCCTGGGGCCAACGTCCTGACTTTC.

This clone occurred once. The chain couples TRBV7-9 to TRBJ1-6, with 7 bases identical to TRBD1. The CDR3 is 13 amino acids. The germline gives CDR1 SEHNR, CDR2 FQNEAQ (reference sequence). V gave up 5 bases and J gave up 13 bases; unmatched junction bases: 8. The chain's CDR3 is CASSLEGAHPLHF. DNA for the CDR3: TGTGCCAGCAGCCTAGAGGGGGCGCATCCCCTCCACTTT.

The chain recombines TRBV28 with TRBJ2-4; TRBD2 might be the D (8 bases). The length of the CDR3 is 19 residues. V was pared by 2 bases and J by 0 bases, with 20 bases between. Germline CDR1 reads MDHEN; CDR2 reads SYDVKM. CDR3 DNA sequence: TGTGCCAGCAGTTTAGAGCGGGGGCCAGGGGGGGGAGCCAAAAACATTCAGTACTTC. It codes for CASSLERGPGGGAKNIQYF.

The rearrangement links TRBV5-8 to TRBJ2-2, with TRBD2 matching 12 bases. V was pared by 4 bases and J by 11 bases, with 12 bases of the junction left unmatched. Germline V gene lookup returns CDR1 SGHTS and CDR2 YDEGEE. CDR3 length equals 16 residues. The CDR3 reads CASSRRPSGRGIELFF. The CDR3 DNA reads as TGTGCCAGCAGCCGGCGGCCTAGCGGGAGGGGGATCGAGCTGTTTTTT. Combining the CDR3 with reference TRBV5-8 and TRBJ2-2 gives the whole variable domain EAGVTQSPTHLIKTRGQQATLRCSPISGHTSVYWYQQALGLGLQFLLWYDEGEERNRGNFPPRFSGRQFPNYSSELNVNALELEDSALYLCASSRRPSGRGIELFFGEGSRLTVL.

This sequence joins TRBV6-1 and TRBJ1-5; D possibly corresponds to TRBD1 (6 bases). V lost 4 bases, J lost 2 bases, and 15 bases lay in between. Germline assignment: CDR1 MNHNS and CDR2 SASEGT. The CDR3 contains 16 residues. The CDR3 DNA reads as TGTGCCAGCAGTGCGCAGGGGCTCTCGGGCAATCAGCCCCAGCATTTT. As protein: CASSAQGLSGNQPQHF.

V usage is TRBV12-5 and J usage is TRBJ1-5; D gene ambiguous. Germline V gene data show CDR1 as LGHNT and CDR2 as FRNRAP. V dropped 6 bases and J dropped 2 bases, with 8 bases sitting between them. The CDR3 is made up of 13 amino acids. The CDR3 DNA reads TGTGCTAGTGGCCTAGAGGGCAATCAGCCCCAGCATTTT. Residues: CASGLEGNQPQHF. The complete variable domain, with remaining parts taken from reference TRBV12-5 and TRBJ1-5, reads DARVTQTPRHKVTEMGQEVTMRCQPILGHNTVFWYRQTMMQGLELLAYFRNRAPLDDSGMPKDRFSAEMPDATLATLKIQPSEPRDSAVYFCASGLEGNQPQHFGDGTRLSIL.

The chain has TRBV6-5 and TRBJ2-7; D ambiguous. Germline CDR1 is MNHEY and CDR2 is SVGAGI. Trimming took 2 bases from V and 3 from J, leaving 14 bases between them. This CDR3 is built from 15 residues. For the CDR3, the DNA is TGTGCCAGCAGTTACCGAGGTGCCTCTCTCTACGAGCAGTACTTC. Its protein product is CASSYRGASLYEQYF.

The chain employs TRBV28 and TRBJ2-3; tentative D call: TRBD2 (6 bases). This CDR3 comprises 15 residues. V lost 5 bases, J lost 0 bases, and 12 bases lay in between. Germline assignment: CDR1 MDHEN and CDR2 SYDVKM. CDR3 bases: TGTGCCAGCAGTCCACTAAGCGGGAGCACAGATACGCAGTATTTT. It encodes CASSPLSGSTDTQYF.

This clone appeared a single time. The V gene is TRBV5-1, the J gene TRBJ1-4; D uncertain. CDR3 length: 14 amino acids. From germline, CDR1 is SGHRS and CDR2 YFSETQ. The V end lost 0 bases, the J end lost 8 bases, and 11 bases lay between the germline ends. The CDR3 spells CASSLGGEREKLFF. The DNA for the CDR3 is TGCGCCAGCAGCTTGGGCGGGGAGAGGGAAAAACTGTTTTTT.

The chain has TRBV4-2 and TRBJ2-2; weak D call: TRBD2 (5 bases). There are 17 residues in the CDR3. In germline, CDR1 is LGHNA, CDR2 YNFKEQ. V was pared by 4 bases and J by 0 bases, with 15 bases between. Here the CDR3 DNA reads TGTGCCAGCAGCCCTGGACTTGCGACAACGAACACCGGGGAGCTGTTTTTT. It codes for CASSPGLATTNTGELFF.

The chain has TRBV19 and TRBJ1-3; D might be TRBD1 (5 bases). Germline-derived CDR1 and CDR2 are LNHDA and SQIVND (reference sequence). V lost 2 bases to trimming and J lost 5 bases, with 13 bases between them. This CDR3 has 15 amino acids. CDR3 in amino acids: CASSIQGTVRNTIYF. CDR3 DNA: TGTGCCAGTAGTATACAGGGTACCGTAAGAAACACCATATATTTT.

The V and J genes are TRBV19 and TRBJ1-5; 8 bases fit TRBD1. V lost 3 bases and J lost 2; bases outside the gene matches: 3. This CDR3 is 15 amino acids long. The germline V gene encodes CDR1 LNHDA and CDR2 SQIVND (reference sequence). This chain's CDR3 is CASSIQGARNQPQHF. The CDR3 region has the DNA TGTGCCAGTAGTATCCAGGGGGCCCGCAATCAGCCCCAGCATTTT.

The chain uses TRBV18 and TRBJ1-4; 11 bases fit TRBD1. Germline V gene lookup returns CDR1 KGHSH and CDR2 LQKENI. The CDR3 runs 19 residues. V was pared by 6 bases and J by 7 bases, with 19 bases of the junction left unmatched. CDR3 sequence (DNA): TGTGCCAGCTCGTTCACCATAATGGACAGGGGGCGTCAGGGTGAAAAACTGTTTTTT. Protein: CASSFTIMDRGRQGEKLFF.

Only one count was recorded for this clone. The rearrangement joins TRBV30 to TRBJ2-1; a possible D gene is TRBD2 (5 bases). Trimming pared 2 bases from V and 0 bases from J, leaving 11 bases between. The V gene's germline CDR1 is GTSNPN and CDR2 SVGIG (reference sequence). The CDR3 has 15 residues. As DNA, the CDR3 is TGTGCCTGGAGTACGGGGTCTAGCTCCTACAATGAGCAGTTCTTC. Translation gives CAWSTGSSSYNEQFF.